Included here is one T cell receptor (beta chain) sequence, with context. Its matching antigen is unknown. These data belong to a study of lymphopenia after photon versus proton radiotherapy. Study conclusions and caveats: Under photons, naive T cells and diversity fell while effector/memory populations rose. Only patients who died were analyzed for survival; proton advantage is unproven.

This table comes from immunoSEQ multiplex PCR, and its TCRdb copy is limited to in-frame clones, with some not included. The profile shows about 35,000 clones, around nine tenths of them singletons. The CDR3 is 13 amino acids. The V end was cut by 3 bases, the J end by 8 bases, with 13 bases between. Germline V gives CDR1 SNHLY, CDR2 FYNNEI. Sequenced material: peripheral blood, taken from a patient treated with photon-based radiotherapy. The rearrangement joins TRBV2 to TRBJ1-2, with a possible D match to TRBD1 (6 bases). The clonotype was recovered from a man in his fifties or sixties with cholangiocarcinoma. The CDR3 coding sequence is TGTGCCAGCAGTGACACAGGGATTTGGGGCTACACCTTC. Protein: CASSDTGIWGYTF.